This TCR beta chain emerged from a study of OX40 agonist ivuxolimab in advanced cancers. Study-level information: Ivuxolimab, an agonistic anti-OX40 (CD134) antibody, was given to patients. Cohort: more than 75% men, mean age roughly 60, aged roughly 23 to 90. Three patients had partial responses: one hepatocellular carcinoma, two cutaneous melanoma. Study conclusions and caveats: At 0.1-3.0 mg/kg, partial responders had clonal expansion among the lowest observed.

Measured with immunoSEQ multiplex PCR; TCRdb has only the in-frame clones, and not every one. This sample has more than 60,000 clones, with about 94% found just once. Note on this clone: Antigen unknown.

CDR1 is SNHLY, CDR2 FYNNEI, per germline. Trimming took off 1 base at V and 3 bases at J, with 6 bases between the two ends. This CDR3 comprises 13 residues. This TCR was sampled from an adult with an advanced solid tumor such as melanoma, head and neck, liver or kidney cancer. Source: CD4+ or CD8+ T cells sorted from blood, taken in a trial of the OX40 agonist ivuxolimab. V usage is TRBV2 and J usage is TRBJ1-1; D is uncertain. The CDR3, as DNA: TGTGCCAGCAGTGAAGTCGGGTACACTGAAGCTTTCTTT. Amino acids: CASSEVGYTEAFF.